The present TCR beta chain was sequenced within a study of blood T cell repertoires in COVID-19. Overall study context: Sites across the United States, Italy and Spain contributed samples from acute and convalescent COVID-19. PBMCs, B-cell-depleted T cells, or T cells provided the cDNA or gDNA that made up the material.

The V and J ends lost 0 bases and 1 base, in that order; junction bases with no gene match: 2. The CDR3 loop spans 15 amino acids. Germline V gene data show CDR1 as SGHRS and CDR2 as YFSETQ. The table lists this clone with a few counts. Authors' methods: Amplified reference gene primers provided the basis for estimating nucleated cell counts. Some clones are missing from TCRdb's copy, which holds only in-frame ones; the method was immunoSEQ multiplex PCR. The DNA was the basis for D and trimming; V, J and clone size are from that table. The sample yields 97,000 or so clones, around 80% seen once. V usage is TRBV5-1 and J usage is TRBJ1-1; 8 bases are shared with TRBD1. The TCR originated in a man in his sixties with acute or convalescent COVID-19. Sequencing was done on a sample of peripheral blood. The CDR3 region is CASSLETGANTEAFF. Written as DNA, the CDR3 is TGCGCCAGCAGCTTGGAGACAGGGGCGAACACTGAAGCTTTCTTT.